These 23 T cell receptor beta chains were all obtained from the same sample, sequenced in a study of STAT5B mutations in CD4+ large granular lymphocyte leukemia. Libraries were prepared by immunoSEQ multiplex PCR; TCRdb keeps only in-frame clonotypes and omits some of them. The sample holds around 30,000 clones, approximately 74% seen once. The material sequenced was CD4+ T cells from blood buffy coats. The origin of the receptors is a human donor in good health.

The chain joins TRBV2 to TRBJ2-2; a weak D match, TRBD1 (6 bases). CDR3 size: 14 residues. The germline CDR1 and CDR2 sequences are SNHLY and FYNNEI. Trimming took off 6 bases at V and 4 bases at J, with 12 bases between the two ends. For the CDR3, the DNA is TGTGCCAGCAGATCTCAGGGGCTCACCGGGGAGCTGTTTTTT. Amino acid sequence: CASRSQGLTGELFF.

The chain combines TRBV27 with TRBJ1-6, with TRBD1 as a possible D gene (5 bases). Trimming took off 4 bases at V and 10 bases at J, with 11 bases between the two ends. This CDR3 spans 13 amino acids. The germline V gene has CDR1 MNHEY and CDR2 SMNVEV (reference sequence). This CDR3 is CASSSRDGSPLHF. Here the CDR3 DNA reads TGTGCCAGCAGTTCCAGGGATGGATCACCCCTCCACTTT.

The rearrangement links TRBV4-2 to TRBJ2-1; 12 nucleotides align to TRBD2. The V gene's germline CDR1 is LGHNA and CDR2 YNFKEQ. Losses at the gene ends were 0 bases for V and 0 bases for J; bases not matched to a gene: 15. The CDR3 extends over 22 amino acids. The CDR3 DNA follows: TGTGCCAGCAGCCAAGATAGCCTCTCCGGGACTAGCGGGCTGAGCTCCTACAATGAGCAGTTCTTC. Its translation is CASSQDSLSGTSGLSSYNEQFF.

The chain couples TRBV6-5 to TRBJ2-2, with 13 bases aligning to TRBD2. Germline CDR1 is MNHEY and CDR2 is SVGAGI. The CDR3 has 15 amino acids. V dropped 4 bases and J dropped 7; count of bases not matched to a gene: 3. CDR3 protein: CASSFGTSGVGELFF. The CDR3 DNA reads TGTGCCAGCAGTTTCGGGACTAGCGGGGTCGGGGAGCTGTTTTTT.

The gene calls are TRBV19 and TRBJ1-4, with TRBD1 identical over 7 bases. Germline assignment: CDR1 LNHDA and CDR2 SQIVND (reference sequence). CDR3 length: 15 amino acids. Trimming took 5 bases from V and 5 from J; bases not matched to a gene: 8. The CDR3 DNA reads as TGTGCCAGTAGTGGGGGACAGCGACAAAATGAAAAACTGTTTTTT. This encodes CASSGGQRQNEKLFF.

This chain's CDR3 is CASSYGRSGNTIYF. Here the CDR3 DNA reads TGTGCCAGCAGTTACGGGAGATCTGGAAACACCATATATTTT. The genes are TRBV6-5 and TRBJ1-3; D call uncertain. Deletions cut 2 bases from V and 1 base from J, with 6 bases between. Per germline, CDR1 MNHEY and CDR2 SVGAGI. This CDR3 is 14 amino acids long.

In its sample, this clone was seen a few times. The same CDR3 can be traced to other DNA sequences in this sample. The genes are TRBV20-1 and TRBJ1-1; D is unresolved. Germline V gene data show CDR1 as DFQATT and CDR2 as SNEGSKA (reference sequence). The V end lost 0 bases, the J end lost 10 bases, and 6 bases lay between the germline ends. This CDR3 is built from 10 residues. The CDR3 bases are TGCAGTGCTAGAGAAGGGCGAGCTTTCTTT. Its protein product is CSAREGRAFF.

CDR3 amino acids: CASSSRAGAGELFF. CDR3 DNA sequence: TGTGCCAGCAGTTCCCGGGCGGGGGCCGGGGAGCTGTTTTTT. The chain links TRBV28 to TRBJ2-2; 7 bases agree with TRBD2. This CDR3 comprises 14 residues. V lost 4 bases and J lost 6; bases outside the gene matches: 5. Germline V CDR1 and CDR2: MDHEN, SYDVKM.

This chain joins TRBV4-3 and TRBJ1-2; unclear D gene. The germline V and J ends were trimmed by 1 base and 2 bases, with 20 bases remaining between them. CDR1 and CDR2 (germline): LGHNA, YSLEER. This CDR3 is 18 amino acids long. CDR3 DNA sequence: TGCGCCAGCAGCCAAGGGGTAACGGGGTCCAAGGCGAACTATGGCTACACCTTC. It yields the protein CASSQGVTGSKANYGYTF.

CDR3 coding DNA: TGTGCCAGCAGCCATGAGGGGGTCGGGGGGTTCTACAATGAGCAGTTCTTC. This translates into CASSHEGVGGFYNEQFF. The V gene is TRBV4-2, the J gene TRBJ2-1; D is possibly TRBD2 (7 bases). The CDR3 runs to 17 residues. CDR1 is LGHNA and CDR2 is YNFKEQ in the germline V gene. Trimming removed 3 bases at V and 3 bases at J, with 18 bases between.

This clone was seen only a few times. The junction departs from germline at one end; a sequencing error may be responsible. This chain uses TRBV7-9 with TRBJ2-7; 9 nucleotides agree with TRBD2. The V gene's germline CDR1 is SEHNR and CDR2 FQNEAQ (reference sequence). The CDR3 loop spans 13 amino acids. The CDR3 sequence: CASSLELAGPREF. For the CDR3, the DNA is TGTGCCAGCAGCTTAGAACTAGCGGGTCCCAGAGAGTTC.

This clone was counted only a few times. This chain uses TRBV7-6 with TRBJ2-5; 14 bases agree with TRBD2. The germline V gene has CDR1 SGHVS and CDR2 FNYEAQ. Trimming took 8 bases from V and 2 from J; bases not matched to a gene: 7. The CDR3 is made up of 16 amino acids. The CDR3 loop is CASSGLAGGIQETQYF. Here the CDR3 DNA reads TGTGCCAGCTCCGGACTAGCGGGAGGCATACAAGAGACCCAGTACTTC.

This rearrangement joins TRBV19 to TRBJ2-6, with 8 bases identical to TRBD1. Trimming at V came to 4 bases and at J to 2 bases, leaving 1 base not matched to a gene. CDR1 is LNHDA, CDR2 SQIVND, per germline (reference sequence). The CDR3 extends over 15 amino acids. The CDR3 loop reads CASSTTGAGANVLTF. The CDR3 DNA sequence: TGTGCCAGTAGTACGACAGGGGCTGGGGCCAACGTCCTGACTTTC. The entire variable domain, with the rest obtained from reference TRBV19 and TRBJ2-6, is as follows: DGGITQSPKYLFRKEGQNVTLSCEQNLNHDAMYWYRQDPGQGLRLIYYSQIVNDFQKGDIAEGYSVSREKKESFPLTVTSAQKNPTAFYLCASSTTGAGANVLTFGAGSRLTVL.

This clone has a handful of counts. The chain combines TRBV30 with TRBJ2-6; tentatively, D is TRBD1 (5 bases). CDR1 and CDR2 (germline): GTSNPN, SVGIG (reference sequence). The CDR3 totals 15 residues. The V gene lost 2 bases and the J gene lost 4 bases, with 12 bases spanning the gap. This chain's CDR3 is CAWSPGHRGANVLTF. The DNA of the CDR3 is TGTGCCTGGAGTCCCGGACACCGCGGGGCCAACGTCCTGACTTTC. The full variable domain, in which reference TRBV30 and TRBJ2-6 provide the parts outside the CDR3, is SQTIHQWPATLVQPVGSPLSLECTVEGTSNPNLYWYRQAAGRGLQLLFYSVGIGQISSEVPQNLSASRPQDRQFILSSKKLLLSDSGFYLCAWSPGHRGANVLTFGAGSRLTVL.

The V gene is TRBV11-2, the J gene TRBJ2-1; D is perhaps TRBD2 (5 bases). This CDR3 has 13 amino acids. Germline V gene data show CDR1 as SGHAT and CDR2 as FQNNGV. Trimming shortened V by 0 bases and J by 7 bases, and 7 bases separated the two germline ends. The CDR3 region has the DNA TGTGCCAGCAGCTTAGATAGGGAGAATGAGCAGTTCTTC. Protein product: CASSLDRENEQFF.

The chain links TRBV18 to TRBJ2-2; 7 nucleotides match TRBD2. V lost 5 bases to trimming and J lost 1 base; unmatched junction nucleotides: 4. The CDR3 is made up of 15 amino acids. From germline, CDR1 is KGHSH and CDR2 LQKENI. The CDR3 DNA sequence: TGTGCCAGCTCAGACCAGCGGGGGAACACCGGGGAGCTGTTTTTT. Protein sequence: CASSDQRGNTGELFF.

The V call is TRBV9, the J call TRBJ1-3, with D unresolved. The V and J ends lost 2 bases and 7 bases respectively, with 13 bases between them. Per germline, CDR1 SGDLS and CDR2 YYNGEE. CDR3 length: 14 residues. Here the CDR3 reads CASSVDPNGNTIYF. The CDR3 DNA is TGTGCCAGCAGCGTCGACCCAAATGGGAACACCATATATTTT.

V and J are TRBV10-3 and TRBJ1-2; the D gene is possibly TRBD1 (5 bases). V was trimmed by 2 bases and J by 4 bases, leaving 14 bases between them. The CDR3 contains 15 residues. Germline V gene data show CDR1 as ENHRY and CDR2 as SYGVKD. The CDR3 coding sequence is TGTGCCATCAGTGAGGGGGGGGAGATTCCCTATGGCTACACCTTC. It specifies CAISEGGEIPYGYTF.

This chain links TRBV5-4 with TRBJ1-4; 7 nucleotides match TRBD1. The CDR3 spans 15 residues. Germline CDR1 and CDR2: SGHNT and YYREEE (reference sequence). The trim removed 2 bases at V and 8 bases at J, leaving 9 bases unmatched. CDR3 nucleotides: TGTGCCAGCAGCTTCGGACATAGGGGGCGAGAAAAACTGTTTTTT. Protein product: CASSFGHRGREKLFF.

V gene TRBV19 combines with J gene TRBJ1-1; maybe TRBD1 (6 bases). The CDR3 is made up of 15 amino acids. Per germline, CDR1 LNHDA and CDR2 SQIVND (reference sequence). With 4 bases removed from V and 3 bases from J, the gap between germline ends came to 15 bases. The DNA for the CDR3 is TGTGCCAGTAGTACCGGCGGGGGGCTTGACACTGAAGCTTTCTTT. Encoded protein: CASSTGGGLDTEAFF.

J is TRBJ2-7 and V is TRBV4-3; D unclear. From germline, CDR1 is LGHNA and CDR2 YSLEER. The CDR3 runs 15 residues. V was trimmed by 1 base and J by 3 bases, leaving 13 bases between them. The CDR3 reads CASSQVATNLYEQYF. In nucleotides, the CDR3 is TGCGCCAGCAGCCAAGTGGCAACTAATCTCTACGAGCAGTACTTC.

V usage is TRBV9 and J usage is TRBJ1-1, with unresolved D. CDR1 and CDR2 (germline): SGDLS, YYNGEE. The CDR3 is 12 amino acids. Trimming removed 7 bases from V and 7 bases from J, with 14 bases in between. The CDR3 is CASSEVDGEAFF. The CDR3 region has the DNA TGTGCCAGCTCCGAGGTGGATGGTGAAGCTTTCTTT. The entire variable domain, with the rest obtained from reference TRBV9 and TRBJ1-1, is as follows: DSGVTQTPKHLITATGQRVTLRCSPRSGDLSVYWYQQSLDQGLQFLIQYYNGEERAKGNILERFSAQQFPDLHSELNLSSLELGDSALYFCASSEVDGEAFFGQGTRLTVV.

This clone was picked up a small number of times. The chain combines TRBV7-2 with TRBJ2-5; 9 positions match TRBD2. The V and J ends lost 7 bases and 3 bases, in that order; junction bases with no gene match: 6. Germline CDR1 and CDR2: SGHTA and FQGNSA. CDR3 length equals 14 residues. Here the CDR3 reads CASKSGGKKETQYF. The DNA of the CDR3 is TGTGCCAGCAAGAGCGGGGGGAAGAAAGAGACCCAGTACTTC. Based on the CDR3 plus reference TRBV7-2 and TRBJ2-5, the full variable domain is GAGVSQSPSNKVTEKGKDVELRCDPISGHTALYWYRQSLGQGLEFLIYFQGNSAPDKSGLPSDRFSAERTGGSVSTLTIQRTQQEDSAVYLCASKSGGKKETQYFGPGTRLLVL.